The present T cell receptor beta chain was sequenced within a study of molecular identifiers for immune sequencing clone quantification. Study-wide context: For replicates, RNA isolated from 20,000 or 100,000 naive CD8 cells was divided into five portions, of which four were sequenced.

A note on this clonotype: The junction differs from germline at one of its ends, possibly a read error.

TCRdb independently ran MiXCR on the PCR reads; one entry per CDR3 protein. Here the sample spans over 550,000 distinct CDR3 sequences, 25% being singletons. In germline, CDR1 is SGDLS, CDR2 YYNGEE. The CDR3 has 18 residues. Sequencing was carried out using naive CD8+ T cells from blood, with Jurkat cell RNA spiked in. Noted subset: FACS-sorted CD8+CD4-CCR7+CD45RA+ naive T cells. This clonotype originated in a human donor in good health. Some libraries in this study had Jurkat cell RNA spiked in. V usage is TRBV9 and J usage is TRBJ2-6; TRBD1 is a possible D gene (5 bases). The CDR3 spells CASSPRLSSISGATVLTF. In DNA, the CDR3 is TGTGCCAGCAGCCCGCGACTGTCTTCAATCTCTGGGGCCACCGTCCTGACTTTC.